The 10 T cell receptor beta chains below come from one sample, sequenced in a study of T cell changes during pregnancy in multiple sclerosis. TCRdb's table, derived via immunoSEQ multiplex PCR, lists solely in-frame clones and lacks some. The table shows tens of thousands of clones, with roughly nine tenths occurring only once. The input for sequencing was peripheral blood, taken in the third trimester of pregnancy. The receptors were gathered from a female donor in good health, enrolled as a control in a pregnancy study.

This sequence joins TRBV27 and TRBJ1-6, with no clear D. V was pared by 6 bases and J by 8 bases, with 17 bases between. The CDR3 is made up of 15 amino acids. Germline values: CDR1 MNHEY, CDR2 SMNVEV (reference sequence). This CDR3 reads CASSLLGLSDSPLHF. The DNA for the CDR3 is TGTGCCAGCAGCCTCCTAGGGCTTAGCGATTCACCCCTCCACTTT.

This sequence joins TRBV7-2 and TRBJ1-5; no reliable D call. Germline-derived CDR1 and CDR2 are SGHTA and FQGNSA. The CDR3 length is 17 residues. V lost 5 bases, J lost 0 bases, and 17 bases lay in between. The CDR3 region is CASSPRRGTGSNQPQHF. The CDR3, as DNA: TGTGCCAGCAGCCCACGCCGGGGTACGGGTAGCAATCAGCCCCAGCATTTT.

The chain links TRBV29-1 to TRBJ2-5, with D possibly matching TRBD1 (6 bases). TRBJ2-7 matches the DNA end more closely, so the J call is doubtful. The germline V gene encodes CDR1 SQVTM and CDR2 ANQGSEA. The CDR3 covers 13 residues. CDR3 sequence reads: CSVDGPGVNEQYF. CDR3 bases: TGCAGCGTTGATGGCCCAGGGGTAAACGAGCAGTACTTC.

Here the CDR3 reads CASKPPGAKNIQYF. For the CDR3, the DNA is TGTGCCAGCAAACCTCCGGGAGCCAAAAACATTCAGTACTTC. This chain connects TRBV6-5 to TRBJ2-4; D is undetermined. This CDR3 has 14 amino acids. The germline V and J ends were trimmed by 7 bases and 0 bases, with 10 bases remaining between them. Germline CDR1 MNHEY, CDR2 SVGAGI.

The gene calls are TRBV2 and TRBJ1-1, with D unclear. This CDR3 contains 13 residues. Germline V gene data show CDR1 as SNHLY and CDR2 as FYNNEI. V gave up 7 bases and J gave up 3 bases, with 12 bases separating them. CDR3: CASKQALYTEAFF. DNA for the CDR3: TGTGCCAGCAAGCAGGCGCTATACACTGAAGCTTTCTTT.

This clone has only one observation. This rearrangement joins TRBV5-4 to TRBJ2-5; TRBD1 matches at 9 bases. Germline V gives CDR1 SGHNT, CDR2 YYREEE (reference sequence). This CDR3 spans 14 amino acids. V trimming: 4 bases; J trimming: 2 bases; junction bases outside the gene matches: 3. DNA of the CDR3: TGTGCCAGCAGCCTGGACAGGGGACAAGAGACCCAGTACTTC. Translation: CASSLDRGQETQYF.

The chain employs TRBV19 and TRBJ2-5; tentatively, D is TRBD1 (6 bases). The CDR3 spans 14 residues. CDR1 and CDR2 (germline): LNHDA, SQIVND (reference sequence). The CDR3 DNA is TGTGCTTCCAGCAGGGGCCGCACACAAGAGACCCAGTACTTC. Amino acids: CASSRGRTQETQYF.

The J gene is TRBJ2-1, the V gene TRBV18, with 9 positions matching TRBD2. Germline V gene data show CDR1 as KGHSH and CDR2 as LQKENI. V gave up 0 bases and J gave up 9 bases; unmatched junction bases: 9. This CDR3 is built from 16 residues. CDR3 residues: CASSPPLAGILGEQFF. DNA for the CDR3: TGTGCCAGCTCACCACCTCTAGCGGGGATTCTAGGTGAGCAGTTCTTC.

CDR3 DNA: TGTGCCAGCAGCTTACAGGGTTTGGGGGAGACCCAGTACTTC. This sequence encodes CASSLQGLGETQYF. The chain combines TRBV7-2 with TRBJ2-5; weak D call: TRBD1 (5 bases). Germline CDR1 SGHTA, CDR2 FQGNSA. Trimming stripped 2 bases from V and 5 bases from J, with 12 bases between. This CDR3 region has 14 residues.

The chain is built from TRBV9 and TRBJ1-6, with 9 nucleotides matching TRBD1. CDR1 and CDR2 from the germline V gene are SGDLS and YYNGEE. This CDR3 has 15 amino acids. Germline trimming cut 3 bases from V and 7 bases from J; bases unmatched to any gene: 5. For the CDR3, the DNA is TGTGCCAGCAGCGAACAGGGGGCAGGGAATTCACCCCTCCACTTT. Protein sequence: CASSEQGAGNSPLHF.